This T cell receptor beta chain was identified in a study of regulatory T cells in long-lasting Graves disease. Ten or more counts support this clonotype. Library construction for TCR beta used iRepertoire HTBI primers and Arm-PCR of CDR3 regions. Using its own MiXCR run on the multiplex PCR reads, TCRdb lists one record per CDR3 protein. The sample yields roughly 560,000 distinct CDR3 sequences, 12% seen once. This sample's time point: newly diagnosed GD, antithyroid drugs for less than 3 months. After RNA was extracted from PBMCs, the TCR library was made from it. CDR3 length: 18 residues. V was pared by 5 bases and J by 4 bases, with 14 bases of the junction left unmatched. The germline gives CDR1 SGHVS, CDR2 FQNEAQ. The sample was also linked to a second study, of T cells in Graves' hyperthyroidism and ophthalmopathy.

V and J are TRBV7-8 and TRBJ2-1, with TRBD2 matching 10 bases. The sample consisted of peripheral blood mononuclear cells (PBMCs), taken at new diagnosis, from a patient treated with antithyroid drugs. This sequence was found in a woman aged 30 to 39 with Graves disease. CDR3 residues: CASSPRTKSSGSYNEQFF. Written as DNA, the CDR3 is TGTGCCAGCAGCCCTAGGACCAAATCTAGCGGGAGTTACAATGAGCAGTTCTTC. Combining the CDR3 with reference TRBV7-8 and TRBJ2-1 gives the whole variable domain GAGVSQSPRYKVAKRGQDVALRCDPISGHVSLFWYQQALGQGPEFLTYFQNEAQLDKSGLPSDRFFAERPEGSVSTLKIQRTQQEDSAVYLCASSPRTKSSGSYNEQFFGPGTRLTVL.